The rows below give T cell receptor beta chains drawn from one sample of a study of beta chain features in type 1 diabetes. Profiled with immunoSEQ multiplex PCR; TCRdb holds only in-frame clones, not every one. The table records a few hundred thousand clones, approximately 13% of them present only once. Sample: naive CD4+ T cells from blood. The receptors originated from a woman aged 18-29 years with type 1 diabetes. CDR3s include the opening cysteine and the closing phenylalanine or tryptophan. D genes are given only for firm matches. Some rows have no size entry. The others give once, few or many, or a class for an expanded clone.

>TRBD2|TRBV7-9|TRBJ2-1|few
TGTGCCAGCAGCGAACGCGGGAGAACCACCACCGAGCAGTTCTTC
CASSERGRTTTEQFF
>TRBD1|TRBV5-1|TRBJ1-2|few
TGCGCCAGCAGCATAGACCCGGGACAGGAGTTTTATGGCTACACCTTC
CASSIDPGQEFYGYTF
>TRBD1|TRBV11-3|TRBJ2-1|few
TGTGCCAGCAGCCAGGGGGTCGCCTACAATGAGCAGTTCTTC
CASSQGVAYNEQFF
>TRBD2|TRBV18|TRBJ2-1|few
TGTGCCAGCTCACCAAGAACTAGCGGGAGACACAATGAGCAGTTCTTC
CASSPRTSGRHNEQFF
>NA|TRBV7-9|TRBJ2-5|few
TGTGCCAGCAGCTTATTCAGAGAGACCCAGTACTTC
CASSLFRETQYF
>TRBD1|TRBV5-1|TRBJ2-7|NA
TGCGCCAGCGGGACAGACTCCTACGAGCAGTACTTC
CASGTDSYEQYF
>TRBD2|TRBV7-8|TRBJ2-7|NA
TGTGCCAGCAGCAGGACTAGCGGGACCTACGAGCAGTACTTC
CASSRTSGTYEQYF
>NA|TRBV11-1|TRBJ1-1|few
TGTGCCAGCAGCCCCAGTACGGGGTGGACTGAAGCTTTCTTT
CASSPSTGWTEAFF
>TRBD1|TRBV29-1|TRBJ2-5|NA
TGCAGCGCCTTAGGACAGGCCGGGGAGACCCAGTACTTC
CSALGQAGETQYF
>NA|TRBV7-2|TRBJ2-1|NA
TGTGCCAGCAGCTTGACTAGGAACAATGAGCAGTTCTTC
CASSLTRNNEQFF
>NA|TRBV18|TRBJ1-2|NA
TGTGCCAGCTCATCGGGGGGTAATGGCTACACCTTC
CASSSGGNGYTF
>NA|TRBV27|TRBJ2-1|few
TGTGCCAGCAAGCTAGCGAACCCCTACAATGAGCAGTTCTTC
CASKLANPYNEQFF
>TRBD1|TRBV7-2|TRBJ2-5|few
TGTGCCAGCAGCAAACGGGATAAAACAGGGGGCTGGGAGACCCAGTACTTC
CASSKRDKTGGWETQYF
>TRBD1|TRBV5-4|TRBJ1-4|NA
TGTGCCAGCAGCTCGACGACAGGGGTTAAGGAAAAACTGTTTTTT
CASSSTTGVKEKLFF
>NA|TRBV19|TRBJ2-7|few
TGTGCCAGTAGTATAGAAGCCCCAAGCGGGCCGATCTGGGAGCAGTACTTC
CASSIEAPSGPIWEQYF
>NA|TRBV18|TRBJ1-1|few
TGTGCCAGCTCACCTGCCGTAGGAGCGGCATCTGAAGCTTTCTTT
CASSPAVGAASEAFF
>NA|TRBV30|TRBJ2-7|few
TGTGCCTGCGGGCCGGGGTCAGTCACCTACGAGCAGTACTTC
CACGPGSVTYEQYF
>TRBD1|TRBV5-4|TRBJ2-7|NA
TGTGCCAGCAGCTTAGGACAGGGGAAGGGAGAGCAGTACTTC
CASSLGQGKGEQYF
>TRBD2|TRBV29-1|TRBJ2-2|many
TGCGTGACTAGCGGGCACAACACCGGGGAGCTGTTTTTT
CVTSGHNTGELFF